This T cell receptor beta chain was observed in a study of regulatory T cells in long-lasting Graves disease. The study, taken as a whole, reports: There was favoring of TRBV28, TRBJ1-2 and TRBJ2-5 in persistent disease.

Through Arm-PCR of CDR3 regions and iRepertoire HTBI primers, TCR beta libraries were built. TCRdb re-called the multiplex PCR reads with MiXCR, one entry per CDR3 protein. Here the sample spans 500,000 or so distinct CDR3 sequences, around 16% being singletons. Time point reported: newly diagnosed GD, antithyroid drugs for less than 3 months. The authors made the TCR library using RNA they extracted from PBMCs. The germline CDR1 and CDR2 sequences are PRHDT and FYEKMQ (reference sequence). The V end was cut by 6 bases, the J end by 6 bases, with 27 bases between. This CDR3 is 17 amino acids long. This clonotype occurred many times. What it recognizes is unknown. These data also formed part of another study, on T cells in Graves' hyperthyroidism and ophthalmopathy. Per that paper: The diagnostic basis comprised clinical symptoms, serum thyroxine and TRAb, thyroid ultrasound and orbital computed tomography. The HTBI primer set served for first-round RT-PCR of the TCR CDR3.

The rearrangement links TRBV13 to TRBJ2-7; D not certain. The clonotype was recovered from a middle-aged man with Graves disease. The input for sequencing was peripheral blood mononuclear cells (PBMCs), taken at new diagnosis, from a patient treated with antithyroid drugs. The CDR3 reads CASSPESRWHGPPEQYF. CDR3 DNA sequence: TGTGCCAGCAGTCCAGAGTCTCGATGGCACGGGCCCCCCGAGCAGTACTTC.